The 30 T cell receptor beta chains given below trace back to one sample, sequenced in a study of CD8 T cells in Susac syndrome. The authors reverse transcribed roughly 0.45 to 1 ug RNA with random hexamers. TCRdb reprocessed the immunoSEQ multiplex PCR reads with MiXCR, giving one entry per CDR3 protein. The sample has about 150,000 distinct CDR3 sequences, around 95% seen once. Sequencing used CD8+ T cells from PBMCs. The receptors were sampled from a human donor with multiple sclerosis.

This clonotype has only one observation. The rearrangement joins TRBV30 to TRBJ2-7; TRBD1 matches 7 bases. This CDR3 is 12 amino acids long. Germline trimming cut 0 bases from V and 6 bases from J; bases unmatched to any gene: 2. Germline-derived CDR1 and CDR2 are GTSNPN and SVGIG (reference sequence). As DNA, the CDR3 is TGTGCCTGGAGTGTTAACAGGGGCGAGCAGTACGTC. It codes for CAWSVNRGEQYV.

CDR3 coding DNA: TGCAGCGTTGATGCGACAGCCTCTGAAGCTTTCTTT. Its protein product is CSVDATASEAFF. The chain couples TRBV29-1 to TRBJ1-1; the D gene is possibly TRBD1 (5 bases). CDR3 length: 12 residues. V was trimmed by 3 bases and J by 6 bases, leaving 11 bases between them. In germline, CDR1 is SQVTM, CDR2 ANQGSEA. The full variable domain, rest sourced from reference TRBV29-1 and TRBJ1-1, is SAVISQKPSRDICQRGTSLTIQCQVDSQVTMMFWYRQQPGQSLTLIATANQGSEATYESGFVIDKFPISRPNLTFSTLTVSNMSPEDSSIYLCSVDATASEAFFGQGTRLTVV.

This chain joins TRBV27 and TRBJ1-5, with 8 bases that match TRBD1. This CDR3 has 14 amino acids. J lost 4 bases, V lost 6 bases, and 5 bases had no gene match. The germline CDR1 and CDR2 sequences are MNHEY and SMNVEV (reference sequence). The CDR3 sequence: CASSRGQENQPQHF. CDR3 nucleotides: TGTGCCAGCAGCAGGGGGCAGGAGAATCAGCCCCAGCATTTT.

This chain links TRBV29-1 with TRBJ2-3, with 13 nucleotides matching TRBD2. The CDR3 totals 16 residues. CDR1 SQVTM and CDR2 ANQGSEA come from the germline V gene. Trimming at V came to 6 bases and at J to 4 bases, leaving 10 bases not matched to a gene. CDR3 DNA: TGCAGCGTAGTCGGGACTAGCGGGGTGTCCGCAGATACGCAGTATTTT. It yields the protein CSVVGTSGVSADTQYF.

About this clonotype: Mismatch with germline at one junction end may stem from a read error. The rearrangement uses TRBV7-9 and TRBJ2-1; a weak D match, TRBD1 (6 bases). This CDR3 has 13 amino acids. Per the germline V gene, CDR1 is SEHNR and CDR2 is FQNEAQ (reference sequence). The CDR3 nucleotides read TGTGCCAGCAGCTTATATGAGGGGGATGACCAGTTCTTC. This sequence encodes CASSLYEGDDQFF.

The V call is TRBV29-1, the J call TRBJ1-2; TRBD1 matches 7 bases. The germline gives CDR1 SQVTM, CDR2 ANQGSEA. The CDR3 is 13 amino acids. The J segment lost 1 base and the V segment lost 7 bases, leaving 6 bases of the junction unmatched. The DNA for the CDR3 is TGCAGCGGGAGGGACAGCAATAACTATGGCTACACCTTC. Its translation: CSGRDSNNYGYTF.

CDR3 protein: CSGRGALPDTQYF. The CDR3 DNA reads as TGCAGCGGGCGGGGGGCACTACCAGATACGCAGTATTTT. The V call is TRBV29-1, the J call TRBJ2-3, with TRBD2 matching over 8 bases. The trim removed 7 bases at V and 4 bases at J, leaving 7 bases unmatched. The V gene's germline CDR1 is SQVTM and CDR2 ANQGSEA. This CDR3 has 13 amino acids.

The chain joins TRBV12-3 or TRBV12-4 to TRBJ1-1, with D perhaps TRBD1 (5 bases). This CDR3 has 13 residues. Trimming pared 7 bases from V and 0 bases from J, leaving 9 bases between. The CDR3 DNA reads TGTGCCAGCACCGACAGCCTGAACACTGAAGCTTTCTTT. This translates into CASTDSLNTEAFF.

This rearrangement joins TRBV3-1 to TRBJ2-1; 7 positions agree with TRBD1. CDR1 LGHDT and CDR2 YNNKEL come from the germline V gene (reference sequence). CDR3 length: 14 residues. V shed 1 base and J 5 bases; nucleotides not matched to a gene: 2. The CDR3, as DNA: TGTGCCAGCAGCCAAGTGGGGACAGACAATGAGCAGTTCTTC. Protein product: CASSQVGTDNEQFF.

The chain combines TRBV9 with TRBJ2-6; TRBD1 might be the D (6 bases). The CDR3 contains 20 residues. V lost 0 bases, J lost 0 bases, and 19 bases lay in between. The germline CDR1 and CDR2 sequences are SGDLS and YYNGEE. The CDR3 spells CASSVDPRQVVNSGANVLTF. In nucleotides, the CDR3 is TGTGCCAGCAGCGTAGACCCTCGACAGGTAGTCAACTCTGGGGCCAACGTCCTGACTTTC.

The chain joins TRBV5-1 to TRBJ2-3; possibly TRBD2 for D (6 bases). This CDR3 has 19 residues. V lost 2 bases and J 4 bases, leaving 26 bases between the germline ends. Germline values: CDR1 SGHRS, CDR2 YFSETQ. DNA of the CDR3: TGCGCCAGCAGCTTCCTCCGGGACTCCCCGTTGAGGGCCGCAGATACGCAGTATTTT. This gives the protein CASSFLRDSPLRAADTQYF. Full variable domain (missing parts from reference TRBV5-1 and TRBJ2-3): KAGVTQTPRYLIKTRGQQVTLSCSPISGHRSVSWYQQTPGQGLQFLFEYFSETQRNKGNFPGRFSGRQFSNSRSEMNVSTLELGDSALYLCASSFLRDSPLRAADTQYFGPGTRLTVL.

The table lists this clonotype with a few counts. The CDR3 DNA is TGTGCCAGCAGTCCTTCCCCCTACGAGCAGTACTTC. It is translated as CASSPSPYEQYF. This sequence joins TRBV7-9 and TRBJ2-7; D is uncertain. CDR1 is SEHNR, CDR2 FQNEAQ, per germline (reference sequence). This CDR3 is built from 12 residues. Trimming cost V 6 bases and J 2 bases, with 8 bases left between them.

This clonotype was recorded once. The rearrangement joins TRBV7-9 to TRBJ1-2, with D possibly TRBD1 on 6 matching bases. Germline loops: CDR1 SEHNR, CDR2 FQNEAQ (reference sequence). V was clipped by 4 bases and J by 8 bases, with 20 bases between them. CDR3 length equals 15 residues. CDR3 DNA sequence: TGTGCCAGCAGCTCCGAGGACGAGGGGGTTAGGGGCTACACCTTC. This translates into CASSSEDEGVRGYTF.

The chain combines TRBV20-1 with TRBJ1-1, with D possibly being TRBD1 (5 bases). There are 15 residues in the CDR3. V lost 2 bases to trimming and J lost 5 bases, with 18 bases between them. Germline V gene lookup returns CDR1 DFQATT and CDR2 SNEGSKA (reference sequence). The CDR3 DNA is TGCAGTGCTAGACCCCTCAAAGGTGAGGGGACTGAAGCTTTCTTT. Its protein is CSARPLKGEGTEAFF.

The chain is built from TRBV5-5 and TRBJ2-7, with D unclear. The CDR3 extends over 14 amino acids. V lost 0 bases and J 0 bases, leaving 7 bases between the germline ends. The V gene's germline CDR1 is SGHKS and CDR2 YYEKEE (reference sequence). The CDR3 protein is CASSLGTYSYEQYV. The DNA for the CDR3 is TGTGCCAGCAGCTTGGGAACCTACTCCTACGAGCAGTACGTC.

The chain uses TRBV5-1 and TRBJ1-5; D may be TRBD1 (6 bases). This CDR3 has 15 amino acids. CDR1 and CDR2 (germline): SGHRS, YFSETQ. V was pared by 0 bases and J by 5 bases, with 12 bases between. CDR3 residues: CASSLVGRGDQPQHF. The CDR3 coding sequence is TGCGCCAGCAGCTTGGTCGGCAGGGGCGATCAGCCCCAGCATTTT.

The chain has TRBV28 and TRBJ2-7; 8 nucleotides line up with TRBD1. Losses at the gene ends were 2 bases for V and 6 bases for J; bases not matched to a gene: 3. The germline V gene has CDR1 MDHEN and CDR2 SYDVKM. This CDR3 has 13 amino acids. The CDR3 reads CASSLQGASEQYF. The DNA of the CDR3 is TGTGCCAGCAGTTTACAGGGGGCATCCGAGCAGTACTTC.

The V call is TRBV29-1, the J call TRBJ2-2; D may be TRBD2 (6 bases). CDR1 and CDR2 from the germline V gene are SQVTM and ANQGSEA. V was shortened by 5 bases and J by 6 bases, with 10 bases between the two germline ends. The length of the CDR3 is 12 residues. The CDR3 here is CSVTREAGELFF. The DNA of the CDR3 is TGCAGCGTTACTAGGGAGGCCGGGGAGCTGTTTTTT.

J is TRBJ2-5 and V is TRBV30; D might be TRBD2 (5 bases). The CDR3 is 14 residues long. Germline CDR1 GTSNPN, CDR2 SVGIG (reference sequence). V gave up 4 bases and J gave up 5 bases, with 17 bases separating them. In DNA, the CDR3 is TGTGCCTGGAAGGTCCGGGGAGCGGAGGAGACCCAGTACTTC. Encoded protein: CAWKVRGAEETQYF.

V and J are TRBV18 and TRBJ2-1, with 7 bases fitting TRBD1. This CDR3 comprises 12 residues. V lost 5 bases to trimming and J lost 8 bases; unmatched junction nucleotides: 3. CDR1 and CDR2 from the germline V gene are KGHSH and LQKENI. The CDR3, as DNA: TGTGCCAGCTCAGACAGGGACGATGAGCAGTTCTTC. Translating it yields CASSDRDDEQFF.

For the CDR3, the DNA is TGTGCCAGCAGTTTCTCCCTGGTCAGGAGGTGGAGTGGCTACACCTTC. This sequence encodes CASSFSLVRRWSGYTF. This chain uses TRBV6-2 or TRBV6-3 with TRBJ1-2; D is unresolved. V lost 4 bases, J lost 7 bases, and 22 bases lay in between. This CDR3 has 16 residues. The germline V gene encodes CDR1 MNHEY and CDR2 SVGEGT.

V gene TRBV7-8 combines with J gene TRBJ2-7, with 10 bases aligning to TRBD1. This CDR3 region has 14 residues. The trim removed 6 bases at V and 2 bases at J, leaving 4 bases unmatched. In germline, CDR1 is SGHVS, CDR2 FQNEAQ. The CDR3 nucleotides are TGTGCCAGCAGGCCGGGACAGGGGACCTACGAGCAGTACGTC. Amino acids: CASRPGQGTYEQYV.

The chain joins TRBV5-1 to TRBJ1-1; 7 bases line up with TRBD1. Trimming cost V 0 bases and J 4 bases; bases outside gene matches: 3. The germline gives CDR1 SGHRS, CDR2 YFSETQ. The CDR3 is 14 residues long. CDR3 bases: TGCGCCAGCAGCTTGGAGGGGGCGCCCACTGAAGCTTTCTTT. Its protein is CASSLEGAPTEAFF.

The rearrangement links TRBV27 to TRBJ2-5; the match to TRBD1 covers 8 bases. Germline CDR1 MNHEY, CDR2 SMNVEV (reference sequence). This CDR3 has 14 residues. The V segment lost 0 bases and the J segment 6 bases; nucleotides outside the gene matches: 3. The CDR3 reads CASSLSSGGKTQYF. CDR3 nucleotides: TGTGCCAGCAGTTTATCTTCAGGGGGCAAGACCCAGTACTTC.

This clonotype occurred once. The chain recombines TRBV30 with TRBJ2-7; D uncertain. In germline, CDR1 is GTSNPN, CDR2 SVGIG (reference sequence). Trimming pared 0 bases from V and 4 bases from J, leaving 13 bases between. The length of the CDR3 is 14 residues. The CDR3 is CAWSVPVDGYEQYV. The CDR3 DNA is TGTGCCTGGAGTGTTCCCGTCGACGGGTACGAGCAGTACGTC.

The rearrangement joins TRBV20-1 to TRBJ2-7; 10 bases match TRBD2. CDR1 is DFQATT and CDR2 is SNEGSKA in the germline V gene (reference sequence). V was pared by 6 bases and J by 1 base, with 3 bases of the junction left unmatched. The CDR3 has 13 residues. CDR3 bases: TGCAGTGCGCTAGCGGGGGCTTCCTACGAGCAGTACGTC. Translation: CSALAGASYEQYV.

In DNA, the CDR3 is TGTGCCAGCAGTGAACCCCACGAGCAGTACTTC. Protein: CASSEPHEQYF. V gene TRBV25-1 combines with J gene TRBJ2-7; D remains unclear. This CDR3 spans 11 amino acids. CDR1 is MGHDK, CDR2 SYGVNS, per germline. V lost 2 bases to trimming and J lost 5 bases, with 4 bases between them.

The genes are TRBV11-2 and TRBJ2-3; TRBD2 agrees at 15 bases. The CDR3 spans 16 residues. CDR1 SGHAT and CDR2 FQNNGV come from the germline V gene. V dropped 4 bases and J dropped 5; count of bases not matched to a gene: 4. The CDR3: CASSYRTSGGEDTQYF. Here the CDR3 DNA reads TGTGCCAGCAGCTATCGGACTAGCGGGGGGGAAGATACGCAGTATTTT.

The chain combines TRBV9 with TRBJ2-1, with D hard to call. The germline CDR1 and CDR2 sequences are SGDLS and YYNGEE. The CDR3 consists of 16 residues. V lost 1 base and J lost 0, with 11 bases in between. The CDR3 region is CASSVSGMSSYNEQFF. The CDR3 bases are TGTGCCAGCAGCGTATCTGGGATGAGCTCCTACAATGAGCAGTTCTTC.

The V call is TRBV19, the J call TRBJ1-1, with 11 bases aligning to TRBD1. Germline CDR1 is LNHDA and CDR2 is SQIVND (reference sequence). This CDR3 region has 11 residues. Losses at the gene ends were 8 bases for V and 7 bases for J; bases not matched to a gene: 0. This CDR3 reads CASGTGGEAFF. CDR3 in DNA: TGTGCCAGTGGGACAGGGGGTGAAGCTTTCTTT.